The sequence of this T cell receptor beta chain was determined in a study of T-cell memory formation after mild COVID-19. Study details: TCR clusters largely stayed donor specific. General study findings and limits: Cross-reactive memory apparently joined, as some responding clones appeared in pre-infection memory.

From germline, CDR1 is KGHDR and CDR2 SFDVKD. V was shortened by 4 bases and J by 1 base, with 12 bases between the two germline ends. The CDR3 is 15 amino acids. 5'RACE with constant-segment primers yielded barcoded, UMI-tagged TCR alpha and TCR beta cDNA libraries. TCRdb used MiXCR to reprocess the 5' RACE reads, holding one entry per CDR3 protein. The sample shows some 190,000 distinct CDR3 sequences, roughly 18% of them seen only once. This clonotype was seen more than once but under ten times. The antigen remains unidentified. The sequenced sample consisted of PBMCs or a T cell subset sorted from them (not recorded which). This chain joins TRBV24-1 and TRBJ2-5; D may be TRBD1 or TRBD2 (5 bases each). The sequence was obtained from an adult woman who had mild COVID-19 (a few samples of this study predate the infection). Cell type and time point are not known. CDR3 protein: CATSDSRDGQETQYF. The CDR3 bases are TGTGCCACCAGTGACTCCCGGGACGGCCAAGAGACCCAGTACTTC.